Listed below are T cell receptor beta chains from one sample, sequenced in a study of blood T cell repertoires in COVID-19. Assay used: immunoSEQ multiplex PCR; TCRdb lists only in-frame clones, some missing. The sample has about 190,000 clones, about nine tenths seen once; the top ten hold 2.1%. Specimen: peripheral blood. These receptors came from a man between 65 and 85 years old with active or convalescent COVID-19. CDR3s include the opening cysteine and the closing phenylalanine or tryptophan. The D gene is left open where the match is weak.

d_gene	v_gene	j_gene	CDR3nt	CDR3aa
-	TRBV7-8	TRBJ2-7	TGTGCCAGCAGCTTAGCTCCGACTCACTCCTACGAGCAGTACTTC	CASSLAPTHSYEQYF
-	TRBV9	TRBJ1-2	TGTGCCAGCAGCGTAGTCTCCAGGTTCGACTATGGCTACACCTTC	CASSVVSRFDYGYTF
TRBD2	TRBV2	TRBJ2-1	TGTGCCAGCAGCTGGACTAGCGGGCGGAATGAGCAGTTCTTC	CASSWTSGRNEQFF
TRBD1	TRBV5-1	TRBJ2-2	TGCGCCAGCAGCCCGGGACAGGGGAGGACCGGGGAGCTGTTTTTT	CASSPGQGRTGELFF
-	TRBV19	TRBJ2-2	TGTGCCAGTAATAGGGGATACACCGGGGAGCTGTTTTTT	CASNRGYTGELFF
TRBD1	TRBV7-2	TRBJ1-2	TGTGCCAGCAGTCTTCAGGGGGCGGGTAACTATGGCTACACCTTC	CASSLQGAGNYGYTF
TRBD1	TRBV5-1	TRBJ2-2	TGCGCCAGCAGCCCGGGGGACAGGGGAACCGGGGAGCTGTTTTTT	CASSPGDRGTGELFF
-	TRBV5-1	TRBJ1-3	TGCGCCAGCAGCCCAACAACCGACTCTGGAAACACCATATATTTT	CASSPTTDSGNTIYF
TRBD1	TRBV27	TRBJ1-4	TGTGCCAGCAGTTTACAGGGACAGAACTCTAATGAAAAACTGTTTTTT	CASSLQGQNSNEKLFF
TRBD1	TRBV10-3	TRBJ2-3	TGTGCCATCAGCGCCGGGACAGGGTCGACAGATACGCAGTATTTT	CAISAGTGSTDTQYF
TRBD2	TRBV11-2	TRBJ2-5	TGTGCCAGCAGCAACGGCGGGGGGGGAGAGACCCAGTACTTC	CASSNGGGGETQYF
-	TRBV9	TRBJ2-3	TGTGCCAGCAGCGTAGGGTGGCGGAGCACAGATACGCAGTATTTT	CASSVGWRSTDTQYF
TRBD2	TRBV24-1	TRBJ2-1	TGTGCCACCAGTGGCCCTACAAGACTAGCGGGTACTGGCTACAATGAGCAGTTCTTC	CATSGPTRLAGTGYNEQFF
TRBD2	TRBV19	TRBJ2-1	TGTGCCAGTAGGCGGCAGGGGCCCGGACTAGCGGGATCTGAGCAGTTCTTC	CASRRQGPGLAGSEQFF
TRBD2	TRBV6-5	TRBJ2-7	TGTGCCAGCAGTTCTCTAGCGGGGATCTACGAGCAGTACTTC	CASSSLAGIYEQYF
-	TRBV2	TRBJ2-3	TGTGCCAGCAGTGAAGCCCGGTTCAGGGGCACAGATACGCAGTATTTT	CASSEARFRGTDTQYF